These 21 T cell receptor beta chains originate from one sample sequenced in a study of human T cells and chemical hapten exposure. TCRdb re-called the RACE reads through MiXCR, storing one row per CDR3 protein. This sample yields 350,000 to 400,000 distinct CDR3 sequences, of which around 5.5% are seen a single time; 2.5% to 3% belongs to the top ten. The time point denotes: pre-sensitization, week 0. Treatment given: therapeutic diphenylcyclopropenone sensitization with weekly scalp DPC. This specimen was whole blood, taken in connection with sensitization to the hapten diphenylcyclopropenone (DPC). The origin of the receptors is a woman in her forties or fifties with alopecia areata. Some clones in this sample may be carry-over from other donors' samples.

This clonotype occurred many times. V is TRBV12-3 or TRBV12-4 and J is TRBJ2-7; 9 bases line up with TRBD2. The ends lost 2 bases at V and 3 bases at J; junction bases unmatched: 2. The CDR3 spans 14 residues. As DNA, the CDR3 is TGTGCCAGCAGTTTAAAAGCGGGGGGCTACGAGCAGTACTTC. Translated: CASSLKAGGYEQYF.

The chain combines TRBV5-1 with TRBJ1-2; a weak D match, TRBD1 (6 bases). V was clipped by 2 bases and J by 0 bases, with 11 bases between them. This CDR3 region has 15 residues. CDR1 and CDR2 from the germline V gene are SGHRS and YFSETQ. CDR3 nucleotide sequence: TGCGCCAGCAGCTTCGGGGACACAACTAACTATGGCTACACCTTC. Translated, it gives CASSFGDTTNYGYTF.

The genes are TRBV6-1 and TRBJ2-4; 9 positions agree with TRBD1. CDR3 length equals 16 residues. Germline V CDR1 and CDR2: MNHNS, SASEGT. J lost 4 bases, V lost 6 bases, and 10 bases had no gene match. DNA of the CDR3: TGTGCCAGCAGGGACAGGGGCGAGACTGCAAAAAACATTCAGTACTTC. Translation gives CASRDRGETAKNIQYF.

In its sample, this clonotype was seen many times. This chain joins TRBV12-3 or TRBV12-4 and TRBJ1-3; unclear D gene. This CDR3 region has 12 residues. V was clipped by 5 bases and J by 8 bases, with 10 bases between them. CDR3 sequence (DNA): TGTGCCAGCAGTCCCGGCGGAGACACCATATATTTT. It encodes CASSPGGDTIYF.

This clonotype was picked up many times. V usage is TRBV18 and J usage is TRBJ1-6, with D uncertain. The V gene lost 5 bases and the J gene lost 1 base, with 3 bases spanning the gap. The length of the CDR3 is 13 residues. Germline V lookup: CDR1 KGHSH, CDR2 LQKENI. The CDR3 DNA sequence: TGTGCCAGCTCAGAGTCCTATAATTCACCCCTCCACTTT. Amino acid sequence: CASSESYNSPLHF.

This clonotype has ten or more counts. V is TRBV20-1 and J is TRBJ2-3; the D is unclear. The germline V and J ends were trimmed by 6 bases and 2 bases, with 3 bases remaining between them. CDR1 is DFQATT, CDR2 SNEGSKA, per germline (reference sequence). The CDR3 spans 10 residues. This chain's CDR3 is CSALTDTQYF. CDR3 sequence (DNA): TGCAGTGCCCTCACAGATACGCAGTATTTT.

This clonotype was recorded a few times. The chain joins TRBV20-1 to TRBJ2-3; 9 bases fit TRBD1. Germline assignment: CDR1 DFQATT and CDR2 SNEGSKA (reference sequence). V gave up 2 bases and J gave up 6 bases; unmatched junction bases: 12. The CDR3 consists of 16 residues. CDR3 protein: CSARPAGQGRSDTQYF. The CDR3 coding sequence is TGCAGTGCTAGACCCGCCGGACAGGGGCGCTCCGATACGCAGTATTTT.

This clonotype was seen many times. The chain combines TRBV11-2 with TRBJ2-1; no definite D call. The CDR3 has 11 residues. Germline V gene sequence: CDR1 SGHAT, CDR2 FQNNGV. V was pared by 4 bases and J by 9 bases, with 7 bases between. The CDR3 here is CASSSSGEQFF. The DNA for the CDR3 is TGTGCCAGCAGCTCTTCTGGTGAGCAGTTCTTC. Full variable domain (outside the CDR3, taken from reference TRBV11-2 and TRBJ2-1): EAGVAQSPRYKIIEKRQSVAFWCNPISGHATLYWYQQILGQGPKLLIQFQNNGVVDDSQLPKDRFSAERLKGVDSTLKIQPAKLEDSAVYLCASSSSGEQFFGPGTRLTVL.

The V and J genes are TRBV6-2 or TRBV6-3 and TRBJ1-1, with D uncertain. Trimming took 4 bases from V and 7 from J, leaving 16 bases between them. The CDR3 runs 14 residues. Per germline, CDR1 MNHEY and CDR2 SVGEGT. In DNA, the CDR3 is TGTGCCAGCAGTTCTTCCGGGTCCATGAATGAAGCTTTCTTT. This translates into CASSSSGSMNEAFF.

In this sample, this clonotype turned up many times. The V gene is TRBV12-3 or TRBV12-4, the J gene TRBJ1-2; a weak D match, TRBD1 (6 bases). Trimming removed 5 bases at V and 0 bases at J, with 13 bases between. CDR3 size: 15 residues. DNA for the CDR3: TGTGCCAGCAGTACTGGACAGAGCGCTAACTATGGCTACACCTTC. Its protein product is CASSTGQSANYGYTF.

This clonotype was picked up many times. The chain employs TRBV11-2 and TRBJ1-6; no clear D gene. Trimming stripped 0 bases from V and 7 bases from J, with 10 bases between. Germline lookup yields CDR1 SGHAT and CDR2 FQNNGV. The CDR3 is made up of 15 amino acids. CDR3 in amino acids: CASSLDTGRNSPLHF. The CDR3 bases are TGTGCCAGCAGCTTAGATACGGGGAGAAATTCACCCCTCCACTTT.

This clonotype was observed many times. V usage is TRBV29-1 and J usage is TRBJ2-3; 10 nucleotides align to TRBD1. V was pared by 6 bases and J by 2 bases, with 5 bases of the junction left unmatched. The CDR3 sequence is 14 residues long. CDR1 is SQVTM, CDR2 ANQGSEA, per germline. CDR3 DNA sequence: TGCAGCGTGGGACAGGGGACCTTCACAGATACGCAGTATTTT. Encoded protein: CSVGQGTFTDTQYF.

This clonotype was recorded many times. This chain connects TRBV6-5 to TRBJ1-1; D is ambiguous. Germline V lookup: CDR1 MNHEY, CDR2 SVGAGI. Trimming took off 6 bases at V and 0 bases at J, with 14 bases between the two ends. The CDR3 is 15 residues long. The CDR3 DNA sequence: TGTGCCAGCAGCCTAGTCCCGCAGATGAACACTGAAGCTTTCTTT. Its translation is CASSLVPQMNTEAFF.

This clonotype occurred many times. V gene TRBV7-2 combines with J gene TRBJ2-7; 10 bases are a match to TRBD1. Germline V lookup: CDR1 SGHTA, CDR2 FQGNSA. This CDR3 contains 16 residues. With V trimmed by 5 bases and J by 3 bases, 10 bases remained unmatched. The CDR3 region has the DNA TGTGCCAGCAGCCCGCGACAGGGGGCGTTTGACTACGAGCAGTACTTC. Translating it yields CASSPRQGAFDYEQYF.

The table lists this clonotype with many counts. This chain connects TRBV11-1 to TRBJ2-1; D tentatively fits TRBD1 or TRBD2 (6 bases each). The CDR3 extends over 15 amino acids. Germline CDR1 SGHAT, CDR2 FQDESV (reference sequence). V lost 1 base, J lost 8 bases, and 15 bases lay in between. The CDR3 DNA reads TGTGCCAGCAGCTTAGTACGGGGGCCGGTCTATGAGCAGTTCTTC. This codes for CASSLVRGPVYEQFF.

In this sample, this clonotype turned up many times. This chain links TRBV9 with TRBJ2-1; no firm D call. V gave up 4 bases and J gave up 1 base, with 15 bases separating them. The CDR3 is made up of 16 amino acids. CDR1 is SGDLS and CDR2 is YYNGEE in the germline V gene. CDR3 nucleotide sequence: TGTGCCAGCAGCCCCCCCGGAGTGCCTTCCTACAATGAGCAGTTCTTC. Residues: CASSPPGVPSYNEQFF.

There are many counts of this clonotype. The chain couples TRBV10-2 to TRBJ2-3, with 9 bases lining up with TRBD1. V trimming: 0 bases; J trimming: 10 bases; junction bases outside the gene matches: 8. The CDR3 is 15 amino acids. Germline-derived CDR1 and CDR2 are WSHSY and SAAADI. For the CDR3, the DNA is TGCGCCAGCAGTGAGTCGGGGGGACAGGGTTATCCGCAGTATTTT. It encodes CASSESGGQGYPQYF.

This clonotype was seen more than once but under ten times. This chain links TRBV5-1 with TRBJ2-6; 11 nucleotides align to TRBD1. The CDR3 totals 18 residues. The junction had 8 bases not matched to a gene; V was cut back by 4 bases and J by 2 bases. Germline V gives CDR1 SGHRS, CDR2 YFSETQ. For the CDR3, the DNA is TGCGCCAGCAGCCCAGAGGGACAGGGGGTACCTGGGGCCAACGTCCTGACTTTC. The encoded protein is CASSPEGQGVPGANVLTF.

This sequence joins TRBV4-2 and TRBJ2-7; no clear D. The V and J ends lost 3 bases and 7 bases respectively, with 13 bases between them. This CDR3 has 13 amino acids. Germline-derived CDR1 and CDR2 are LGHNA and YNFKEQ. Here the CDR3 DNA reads TGTGCCAGCAGCCAGGGCAGACTCAGGGAGCAGTACTTC. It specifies CASSQGRLREQYF.

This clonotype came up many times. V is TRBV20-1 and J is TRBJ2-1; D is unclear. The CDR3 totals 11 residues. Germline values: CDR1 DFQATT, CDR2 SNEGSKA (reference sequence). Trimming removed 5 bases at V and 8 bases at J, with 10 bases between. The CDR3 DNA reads TGCAGTGCTTCCCGCCTTTATGAGCAGTTCTTC. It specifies CSASRLYEQFF.

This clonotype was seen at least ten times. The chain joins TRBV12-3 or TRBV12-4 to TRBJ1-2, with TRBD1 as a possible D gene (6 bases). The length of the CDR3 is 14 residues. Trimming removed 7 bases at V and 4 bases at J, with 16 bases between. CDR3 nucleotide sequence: TGTGCCAGCATCGAGGGGGGATACGGCTATGGCTACACCTTC. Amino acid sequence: CASIEGGYGYGYTF.